The 21 T cell receptor beta chains listed next were all sequenced from one sample in a study of T cell responses to AZD1222 COVID-19 vaccine. TCRdb's copy holds only in-frame clones and misses some; the assay was immunoSEQ multiplex PCR. The data show some 150,000 clones, 80% to 90% seen once. This specimen was peripheral blood, taken after recovery from COVID-19. Every receptor here comes from an adult who had recovered from COVID-19.

The rearrangement joins TRBV28 to TRBJ1-4; perhaps TRBD1 as D (5 bases). Germline CDR1 is MDHEN and CDR2 is SYDVKM. The CDR3 has 15 residues. The V end lost 4 bases, the J end lost 5 bases, and 14 bases lay between the germline ends. The CDR3 is CASSSPRGNNEKLFF. The CDR3 nucleotides read TGTGCCAGCAGTTCCCCGCGGGGGAACAATGAAAAACTGTTTTTT. Variable domain in full (rest from reference TRBV28 and TRBJ1-4): DVKVTQSSRYLVKRTGEKVFLECVQDMDHENMFWYRQDPGLGLRLIYFSYDVKMKEKGDIPEGYSVSREKKERFSLILESASTNQTSMYLCASSSPRGNNEKLFFGSGTQLSVL.

The J gene is TRBJ2-5, the V gene TRBV7-8; the match to TRBD2 covers 11 bases. Germline V lookup: CDR1 SGHVS, CDR2 FQNEAQ. Trimming cost V 2 bases and J 4 bases; bases outside gene matches: 3. This CDR3 comprises 15 residues. CDR3 bases: TGTGCCAGCAGCTTAATGACTAGCGGGGCAGAGACCCAGTACTTC. This translates into CASSLMTSGAETQYF.

V is TRBV4-1 and J is TRBJ1-4; 9 positions match TRBD1. Per germline, CDR1 MGHRA and CDR2 YSYEKL. The CDR3 is 15 amino acids. Trimming took 3 bases from V and 9 from J; bases not matched to a gene: 8. CDR3 bases: TGCGCCAGCAGCCAGGTCGGGACAGGGTTTCAAAAACTGTTTTTT. It codes for CASSQVGTGFQKLFF.

The CDR3 here is CASSSIRTDEQFF. The CDR3 coding sequence is TGCGCCAGCAGCTCGATCCGGACGGATGAGCAGTTCTTC. This chain joins TRBV5-1 and TRBJ2-1, with D unclear. From germline, CDR1 is SGHRS and CDR2 YFSETQ. V lost 3 bases and J lost 8, with 12 bases in between. This CDR3 region has 13 residues.

Only a few counts were recorded for this clone. The rearrangement joins TRBV7-2 to TRBJ2-1, with TRBD2 as a possible D gene (6 bases). V shed 5 bases and J shed 0 bases, with 11 bases lying between them. This CDR3 is built from 15 residues. The germline V gene has CDR1 SGHTA and CDR2 FQGNSA. The CDR3 sequence: CASSPTSSSYNEQFF. DNA for the CDR3: TGTGCCAGCAGCCCTACTAGCTCCTCCTACAATGAGCAGTTCTTC. Filled out from reference TRBV7-2 and TRBJ2-1, the complete variable domain reads GAGVSQSPSNKVTEKGKDVELRCDPISGHTALYWYRQSLGQGLEFLIYFQGNSAPDKSGLPSDRFSAERTGGSVSTLTIQRTQQEDSAVYLCASSPTSSSYNEQFFGPGTRLTVL.

The CDR3 DNA sequence: TGTGCCAGCAGTGGAAGGAGGGGACTGAACACTGAAGCTTTCTTT. It specifies CASSGRRGLNTEAFF. This rearrangement joins TRBV2 to TRBJ1-1; D perhaps matches TRBD1 (5 bases). Per the germline V gene, CDR1 is SNHLY and CDR2 is FYNNEI. The CDR3 contains 15 residues. The V and J ends lost 4 bases and 0 bases respectively, with 12 bases between them.

This chain links TRBV11-3 with TRBJ1-3; D possibly corresponds to TRBD1 (6 bases). V lost 6 bases, J lost 4 bases, and 19 bases lay in between. CDR1 SGHNT and CDR2 YENEEA come from the germline V gene. This CDR3 is built from 16 residues. CDR3 in amino acids: CASSQPERGSGNTIYF. CDR3 DNA: TGTGCCAGCAGTCAACCGGAAAGGGGGTCCGGAAACACCATATATTTT.

Note on this clone: The same CDR3 arises from other DNA sequences in this sample as well. The chain recombines TRBV7-9 with TRBJ1-5; D might be TRBD1 (6 bases). This CDR3 is built from 15 residues. Germline V gene sequence: CDR1 SEHNR, CDR2 FQNEAQ (reference sequence). With 3 bases removed from V and 0 bases from J, the gap between germline ends came to 9 bases. CDR3 in DNA: TGTGCCAGCAGCTTGGCAGGGGATAGCAATCAGCCCCAGCATTTT. Translation gives CASSLAGDSNQPQHF.

The chain carries TRBV9 and TRBJ1-2; TRBD1 matches at 9 bases. Per germline, CDR1 SGDLS and CDR2 YYNGEE. V shed 3 bases, J shed 3 bases, and the junction held 6 bases outside the gene matches. The CDR3 has 15 amino acids. The CDR3 region is CASSDGTGPDYGYTF. CDR3 coding DNA: TGTGCCAGCAGCGATGGGACAGGGCCGGACTATGGCTACACCTTC. Looking up the rest from reference TRBV9 and TRBJ1-2 gives the full variable domain: DSGVTQTPKHLITATGQRVTLRCSPRSGDLSVYWYQQSLDQGLQFLIQYYNGEERAKGNILERFSAQQFPDLHSELNLSSLELGDSALYFCASSDGTGPDYGYTFGSGTRLTVV.

V gene TRBV10-2 combines with J gene TRBJ2-1; D is unclear. Germline V lookup: CDR1 WSHSY, CDR2 SAAADI. The germline V and J ends were trimmed by 10 bases and 8 bases, with 18 bases remaining between them. The CDR3 totals 13 residues. The CDR3 nucleotides read TGCGCCACAGCAGTAAGGCAACAAGATGAGCAGTTCTTC. Translating it yields CATAVRQQDEQFF.

In DNA form, the CDR3 reads TGTGCCACCAGACCCTACCGAGGTGGAGCCAAAAACATTCAGTACTTC. It codes for CATRPYRGGAKNIQYF. The rearrangement links TRBV15 to TRBJ2-4; D is ambiguous. The ends were cut back, 6 bases at V and 0 bases at J, with 15 bases in the middle. The CDR3 consists of 16 residues. Per the germline V gene, CDR1 is LNHNV and CDR2 is YYDKDF (reference sequence).

V usage is TRBV18 and J usage is TRBJ1-1, with 12 positions matching TRBD1. The CDR3 consists of 17 residues. V lost 0 bases to trimming and J lost 5 bases; unmatched junction nucleotides: 7. Germline V gene data show CDR1 as KGHSH and CDR2 as LQKENI. In DNA, the CDR3 is TGTGCCAGCTCACCACCAGGGACAGGGGGCCGGGAGACTGAAGCTTTCTTT. This translates into CASSPPGTGGRETEAFF.

This chain uses TRBV13 with TRBJ1-3, with a weak D call TRBD1 (6 bases). Trimming stripped 5 bases from V and 2 bases from J, with 10 bases between. CDR3 length: 14 residues. Germline V gene data show CDR1 as PRHDT and CDR2 as FYEKMQ (reference sequence). In DNA form, the CDR3 reads TGTGCCAGCAGCGAACAGGGTACTGGAAACACCATATATTTT. Encoded protein: CASSEQGTGNTIYF.

The chain has TRBV6-5 and TRBJ2-7; 7 bases line up with TRBD2. The CDR3 is 14 residues long. J gave up 0 bases and V 4 bases, and 3 bases lay outside the gene matches. Germline CDR1 and CDR2: MNHEY and SVGAGI. In DNA form, the CDR3 reads TGTGCCAGCAGTTGGGGGGGTTCCTCCTACGAGCAGTACTTC. It encodes CASSWGGSSYEQYF.

The DNA of the CDR3 is TGTGCCAGCTCCACAAATGGGAATTCACCCCTCCACTTT. This translates into CASSTNGNSPLHF. The V and J genes are TRBV18 and TRBJ1-6; D not resolved. CDR1 is KGHSH, CDR2 LQKENI, per germline. The CDR3 totals 13 residues. Trimming cost V 6 bases and J 7 bases, with 10 bases left between them.

The chain combines TRBV7-9 with TRBJ2-3, with 15 bases lining up with TRBD2. V lost 5 bases to trimming and J lost 3 bases; unmatched junction nucleotides: 6. Germline CDR1 reads SEHNR; CDR2 reads FQNEAQ (reference sequence). The CDR3 extends over 17 amino acids. The CDR3 is CASSPWTSGGATDTQYF. The DNA of the CDR3 is TGTGCCAGCAGCCCGTGGACTAGCGGGGGGGCAACAGATACGCAGTATTTT.

The rearrangement links TRBV24-1 to TRBJ2-5, with 7 nucleotides matching TRBD1. Germline loops: CDR1 KGHDR, CDR2 SFDVKD. V was clipped by 4 bases and J by 1 base; unmatched bases: 5. The length of the CDR3 is 15 residues. The CDR3 region is CATSETTGIQETQYF. The CDR3 DNA is TGTGCCACCAGTGAGACGACAGGGATCCAAGAGACCCAGTACTTC.

The V call is TRBV24-1, the J call TRBJ1-5; no definite D call. The V end lost 4 bases, the J end lost 4 bases, and 13 bases lay between the germline ends. CDR1 KGHDR and CDR2 SFDVKD come from the germline V gene. This CDR3 contains 15 residues. CDR3 sequence reads: CATSEGSEGNQPQHF. The DNA for the CDR3 is TGTGCCACCAGTGAAGGAAGTGAGGGTAATCAGCCCCAGCATTTT.

The rearrangement uses TRBV6-6 and TRBJ1-2; D remains ambiguous. This CDR3 has 14 amino acids. The V gene's germline CDR1 is MNHNY and CDR2 SVGAGI (reference sequence). Trimming removed 0 bases at V and 0 bases at J, with 5 bases between. In DNA form, the CDR3 reads TGTGCCAGCAGTTACTCCGAAGCTAACTATGGCTACACCTTC. This codes for CASSYSEANYGYTF.

This clone has more than one count but fewer than ten. The chain employs TRBV7-2 and TRBJ1-5, with D unresolved. CDR3 length: 13 residues. CDR1 and CDR2 (germline): SGHTA, FQGNSA. The ends were cut back, 5 bases at V and 4 bases at J, with 9 bases in the middle. CDR3 bases: TGTGCCAGCAGCCTAGATGAGAATCAGCCCCAGCATTTT. Translating it yields CASSLDENQPQHF.

There are a few counts of this clone. This sequence joins TRBV27 and TRBJ2-1; 10 nucleotides agree with TRBD2. CDR1 MNHEY and CDR2 SMNVEV come from the germline V gene (reference sequence). CDR3 length equals 14 residues. V was clipped by 6 bases and J by 13 bases; unmatched bases: 12. This chain's CDR3 is CASSGALAGVGQFF. CDR3 DNA: TGTGCCAGCAGCGGGGCGCTAGCGGGAGTTGGACAGTTCTTC.